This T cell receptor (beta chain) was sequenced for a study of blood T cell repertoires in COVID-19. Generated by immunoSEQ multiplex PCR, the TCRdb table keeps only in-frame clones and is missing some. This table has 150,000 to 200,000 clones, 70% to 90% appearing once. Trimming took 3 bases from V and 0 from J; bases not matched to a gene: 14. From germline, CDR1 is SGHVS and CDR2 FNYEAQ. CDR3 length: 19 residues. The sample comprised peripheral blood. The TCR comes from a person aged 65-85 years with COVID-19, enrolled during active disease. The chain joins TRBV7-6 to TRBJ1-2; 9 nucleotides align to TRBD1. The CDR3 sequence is CASSLYREVGQGTNYGYTF. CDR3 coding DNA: TGTGCCAGCAGCTTGTACCGAGAGGTGGGACAGGGAACTAACTATGGCTACACCTTC.